The 5 T cell receptor beta chains below all came from one sample that was sequenced in a study of Ad26.COV2.S vaccination and SARS-CoV-2 variants. As for treatment: over 15 received Ad26.COV2.S at low or high dose, single or two shots; several received placebo; per-sample allocation not given. All samples were drawn on day 63, counting from the first vaccine or placebo injection. Here immunoSEQ multiplex PCR was the method, and the copy in TCRdb shows in-frame clones only, minus some. The sample has hundreds of thousands of clones, about 88% seen once; the top ten hold about 2.5%. The sequencing used peripheral blood, collected in a trial of Ad26.COV2.S vaccine versus placebo. The receptors come from a person aged 18 to 65 who received the Ad26.COV2.S COVID-19 vaccine or a placebo.

The V call is TRBV4-3, the J call TRBJ2-3, with 11 bases fitting TRBD1. Trimming cost V 4 bases and J 3 bases; bases outside gene matches: 6. This CDR3 comprises 16 residues. Germline CDR1 reads LGHNA; CDR2 reads YSLEER. This CDR3 reads CASSRFGTGGTDTQYF. DNA for the CDR3: TGCGCCAGCAGCCGTTTCGGGACAGGGGGGACAGATACGCAGTATTTT.

V and J are TRBV14 and TRBJ2-3, with D possibly being TRBD1 (6 bases). The V gene lost 0 bases and the J gene lost 0 bases, with 16 bases spanning the gap. CDR3 length equals 18 residues. The V gene's germline CDR1 is SGHDN and CDR2 FVKESK. This CDR3 reads CASSQDGGWGHSTDTQYF. The CDR3, as DNA: TGTGCCAGCAGCCAAGACGGAGGTTGGGGGCATAGCACAGATACGCAGTATTTT.

J is TRBJ1-1 and V is TRBV15, with D maybe TRBD1 (5 bases). Germline CDR1 reads LNHNV; CDR2 reads YYDKDF (reference sequence). CDR3 length: 14 residues. Trimming stripped 4 bases from V and 5 bases from J, with 14 bases between. The CDR3 nucleotides read TGTGCCACCAGCATCCCAGAAGGGGTTACTGAAGCTTTCTTT. Residues: CATSIPEGVTEAFF. Complete variable domain (other parts from reference TRBV15 and TRBJ1-1): DAMVIQNPRYQVTQFGKPVTLSCSQTLNHNVMYWYQQKSSQAPKLLFHYYDKDFNNEADTPDNFQSRRPNTSFCFLDIRSPGLGDTAMYLCATSIPEGVTEAFFGQGTRLTVV.

The genes are TRBV28 and TRBJ2-3, with 7 positions matching TRBD1. The germline V gene encodes CDR1 MDHEN and CDR2 SYDVKM. Trimming removed 5 bases from V and 6 bases from J; junction bases left unmatched: 8. The CDR3 spans 14 residues. The CDR3 DNA reads TGTGCCAGCAGTGCCACAGGGGATAGCGATACGCAGTATTTT. Protein sequence: CASSATGDSDTQYF.

V gene TRBV2 combines with J gene TRBJ2-7; a possible D gene is TRBD1 (5 bases). Germline V gene sequence: CDR1 SNHLY, CDR2 FYNNEI. This CDR3 spans 12 amino acids. CDR3 sequence: CAFEGASYEQYF. CDR3 nucleotide sequence: TGTGCTTTCGAAGGGGCGTCCTACGAGCAGTACTTC.